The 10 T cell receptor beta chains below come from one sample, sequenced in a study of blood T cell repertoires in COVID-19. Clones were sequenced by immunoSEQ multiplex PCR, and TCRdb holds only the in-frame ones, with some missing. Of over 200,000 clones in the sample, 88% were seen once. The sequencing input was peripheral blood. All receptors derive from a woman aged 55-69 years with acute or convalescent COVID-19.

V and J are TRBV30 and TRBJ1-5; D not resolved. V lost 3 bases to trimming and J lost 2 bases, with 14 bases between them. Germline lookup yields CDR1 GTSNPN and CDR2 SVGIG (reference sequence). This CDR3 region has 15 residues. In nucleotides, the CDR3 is TGTGCCTGGAGCCCCCGTGGAGCGGGCAATCAGCCCCAGCATTTT. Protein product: CAWSPRGAGNQPQHF.

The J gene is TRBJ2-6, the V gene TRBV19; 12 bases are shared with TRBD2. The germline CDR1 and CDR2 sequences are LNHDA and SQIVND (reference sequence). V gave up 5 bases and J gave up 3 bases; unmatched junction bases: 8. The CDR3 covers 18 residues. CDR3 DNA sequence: TGTGCCAGTAGTCCTCTAGCGGGGGGGTCTATTGGGGCCAACGTCCTGACTTTC. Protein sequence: CASSPLAGGSIGANVLTF.

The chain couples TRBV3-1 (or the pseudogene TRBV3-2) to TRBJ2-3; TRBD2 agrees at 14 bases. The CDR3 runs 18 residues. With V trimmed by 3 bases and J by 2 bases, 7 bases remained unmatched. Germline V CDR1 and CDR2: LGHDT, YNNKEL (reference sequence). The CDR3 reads CASSQWTSGGRDTDTQYF. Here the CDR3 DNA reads TGTGCCAGCAGCCAGTGGACTAGCGGGGGGCGGGACACAGATACGCAGTATTTT.

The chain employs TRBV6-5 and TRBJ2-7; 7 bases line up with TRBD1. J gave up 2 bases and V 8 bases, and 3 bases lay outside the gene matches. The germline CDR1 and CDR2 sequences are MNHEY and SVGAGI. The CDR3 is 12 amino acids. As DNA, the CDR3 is TGTGCCAGCTGGACAGGTCCCTACGAGCAGTACTTC. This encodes CASWTGPYEQYF.

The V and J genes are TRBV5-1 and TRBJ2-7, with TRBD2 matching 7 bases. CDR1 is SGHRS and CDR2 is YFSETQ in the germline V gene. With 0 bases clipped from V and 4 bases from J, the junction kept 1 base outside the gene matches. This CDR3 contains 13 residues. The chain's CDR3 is CASSLELAYEQYF. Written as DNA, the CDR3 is TGCGCCAGCAGCTTGGAACTAGCGTACGAGCAGTACTTC.

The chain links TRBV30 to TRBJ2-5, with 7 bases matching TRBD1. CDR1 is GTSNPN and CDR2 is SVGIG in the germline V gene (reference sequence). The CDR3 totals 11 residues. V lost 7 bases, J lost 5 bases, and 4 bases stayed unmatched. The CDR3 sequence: CALDRSETQYF. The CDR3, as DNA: TGTGCCTTGGACAGGTCCGAGACCCAGTACTTC.

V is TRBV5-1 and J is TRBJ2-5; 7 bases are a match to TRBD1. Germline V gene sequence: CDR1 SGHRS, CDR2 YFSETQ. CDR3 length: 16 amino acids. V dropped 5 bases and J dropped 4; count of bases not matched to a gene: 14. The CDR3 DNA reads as TGCGCCAGCAGGGCGACAGGGTACACGGCTCCAGAGACCCAGTACTTC. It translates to CASRATGYTAPETQYF.

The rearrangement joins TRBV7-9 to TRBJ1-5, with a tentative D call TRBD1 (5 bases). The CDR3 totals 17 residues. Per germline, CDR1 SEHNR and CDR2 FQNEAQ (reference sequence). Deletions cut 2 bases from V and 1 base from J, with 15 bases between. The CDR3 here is CASSLSPGRTSNQPQHF. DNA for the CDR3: TGTGCCAGCAGCTTATCGCCAGGGAGGACGAGCAATCAGCCCCAGCATTTT.

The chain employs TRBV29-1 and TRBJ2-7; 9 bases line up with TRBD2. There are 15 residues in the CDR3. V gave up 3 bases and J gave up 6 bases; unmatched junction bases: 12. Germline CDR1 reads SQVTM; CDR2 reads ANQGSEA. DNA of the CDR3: TGCAGCGTTGAGGGGCTAGCGGGAAATCGTTTCGAGCAGTACTTC. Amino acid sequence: CSVEGLAGNRFEQYF.

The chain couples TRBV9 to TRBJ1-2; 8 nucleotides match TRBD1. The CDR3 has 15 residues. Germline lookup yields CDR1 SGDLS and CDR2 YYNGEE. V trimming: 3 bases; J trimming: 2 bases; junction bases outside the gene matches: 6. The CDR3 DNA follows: TGTGCCAGCAGCGCACAGGGGGTTCTAAACTATGGCTACACCTTC. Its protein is CASSAQGVLNYGYTF.